This TCR beta chain was documented in a study of beta chain features in type 1 diabetes. Sequencing targeted expressed TCRB transcripts, as all isolated RNA had been reverse transcribed. Samples of naive, central memory and regulatory T cells yielded a mean of around 3.7 million reads. Produced via immunoSEQ multiplex PCR; TCRdb's table is partial and in-frame only. Of a few hundred thousand clones listed, roughly 30% are singletons. The source of this sequence is a man in his thirties or forties in good health. The sample taken for sequencing was central memory CD4+ T cells from blood.

DNA for the CDR3: TGTGCCAGCTCACCACCGGTCAGGGCATATGGCTACACCTTC. Amino acid sequence: CASSPPVRAYGYTF. The chain links TRBV18 to TRBJ1-2; tentatively, D is TRBD1 (5 bases). From germline, CDR1 is KGHSH and CDR2 LQKENI. This CDR3 is built from 14 residues. The germline V and J ends were trimmed by 0 bases and 5 bases, with 10 bases remaining between them.